These 4 T cell receptor beta chains were all obtained from the same sample, sequenced in a study of T-cell reconstitution after alpha-beta-depleted transplantation in children. It was with unique molecular identifiers that the TCRbeta library was prepared. TCRdb reprocessed the PCR reads with MiXCR, giving one entry per CDR3 protein. The sample records about 460,000 distinct CDR3 sequences, over 9.5% being singletons. Sequencing was performed on PBMCs, taken before TCRalphabeta/CD19-depleted stem cell transplant. Receptors were obtained from a child under 10 years old with inherited bone marrow failure, due to receive a stem cell transplant.

There are many counts of this clonotype. The J gene is TRBJ1-2, the V gene TRBV27; 8 bases map to TRBD1. Germline V lookup: CDR1 MNHEY, CDR2 SMNVEV (reference sequence). The V gene end was trimmed by 4 bases and the J gene end by 6 bases; junction bases not matched to a gene: 7. The CDR3 extends over 14 amino acids. CDR3 protein: CASSSGQGTDGYTF. For the CDR3, the DNA is TGTGCCAGCAGTTCTGGACAGGGAACGGATGGCTACACCTTC.

This clonotype was observed a handful of times. The V gene is TRBV30, the J gene TRBJ1-5, with TRBD1 as a possible D gene (6 bases). Trimming removed 0 bases at V and 5 bases at J, with 8 bases between. The CDR3 runs to 13 residues. Per the germline V gene, CDR1 is GTSNPN and CDR2 is SVGIG (reference sequence). The CDR3 loop is CAWSVQGYQPQHF. In DNA, the CDR3 is TGTGCCTGGAGTGTCCAGGGGTATCAGCCCCAGCATTTT.

Note on this clonotype: One base away lies a much larger clone, so this may be a sequencing read error. J is TRBJ2-7 and V is TRBV6-2 or TRBV6-3; D might be TRBD1 (5 bases). CDR1 MNHEY and CDR2 SVGEGT come from the germline V gene. V lost 2 bases, J lost 2 bases, and 10 bases lay in between. This CDR3 comprises 14 residues. The CDR3 is CASSYGAGTYEQYF. In DNA, the CDR3 is TGTGCCAGCAGTTACGGGGCAGGGACCTACGAGCAGTACTTC.

Many counts were recorded for this clonotype. This rearrangement joins TRBV9 to TRBJ2-1; a possible D gene is TRBD2 (5 bases). Germline CDR1 is SGDLS and CDR2 is YYNGEE. Trimming pared 0 bases from V and 5 bases from J, leaving 9 bases between. The CDR3 sequence is 14 residues long. CDR3 in DNA: TGTGCCAGCAGCGTAGGTGGGAGTCACAATGAGCAGTTCTTC. Residues: CASSVGGSHNEQFF.